This record covers a single TCR beta chain. Its antigen is undetermined. Treatment in this sample: around 19 received Ad26.COV2.S at low or high dose, single or two shots; 5 received placebo; per-sample allocation not given. Collection of samples fell on day 63 after the first vaccine or placebo injection. The protocol was immunoSEQ multiplex PCR, while the TCRdb copy is restricted to in-frame clones and leaves out a portion. This sample has hundreds of thousands of clones; about nine tenths occur once, and the top ten carry around 3.6%. This sample was taken from a study of Ad26.COV2.S vaccination and SARS-CoV-2 variants. Background on the study: Into the muscle, Ad26.COV2.S was dosed once or twice, 56 days apart.

Trimming removed 3 bases from V and 7 bases from J, with 10 bases in between. CDR1 is SNHLY, CDR2 FYNNEI, per germline. The CDR3 covers 13 residues. General observations from the study: Non-spike TCR breadth did not differ much between vaccine and placebo recipients. People given the vaccine had a wider spike-specific TCR breadth than placebo recipients did.

The specimen comprised peripheral blood, sampled in a trial of Ad26.COV2.S vaccine versus placebo. This sequence originates from a person aged 18-60 years who received the Ad26.COV2.S COVID-19 vaccine or a placebo. The gene calls are TRBV2 and TRBJ1-5, with D possibly matching TRBD1 (5 bases). Here the CDR3 reads CASSDPDRQPQHF. The CDR3 DNA sequence: TGTGCCAGCAGTGACCCTGACAGACAGCCCCAGCATTTT.